This T cell receptor (beta chain) was recovered during a study of beta chain features in type 1 diabetes. General study points: Researchers report that Type 1 diabetes patients had moderately but significantly shorter TCRB CDR3s across all four CD4+ subsets.

Isolated RNA was reverse transcribed in full, so expressed TCRB transcripts were sequenced. Here immunoSEQ multiplex PCR was the method, and the copy in TCRdb shows in-frame clones only, minus some. Of 250,000 to 350,000 clones in the sample, over 12% were seen once. Germline loops: CDR1 SGHTA, CDR2 FQGNSA. V lost 3 bases, J lost 5 bases, and 12 bases stayed unmatched. This CDR3 comprises 17 residues. Comment on this clone: What it binds is unknown.

Sequenced sample: naive CD4+ T cells from blood. The chain joins TRBV7-2 to TRBJ1-2; TRBD1 aligns across 10 bases. The source of this sequence is a man aged 18 to 29 with type 1 diabetes. For the CDR3, the DNA is TGTGCCAGCAGCTTGACAGGGGGCGCGACGGATGGTTATGGCTACACCTTC. Its translation: CASSLTGGATDGYGYTF.